One and the same sample provided the 13 T cell receptor beta chains below, sequenced in a study of early T cells in non-severe SARS-CoV-2 infection. TCRdb processed the 5' RACE reads anew with MiXCR; each CDR3 protein has one entry. Of 15,000 to 20,000 distinct CDR3 sequences detected, under 7.5% appear once; the ten largest clones hold 6.3%. The sequenced sample was whole blood. The receptors stem from an adult who was a healthcare worker with PCR-confirmed SARS-CoV-2 infection or an uninfected control (not recorded which).

The CDR3 loop is CSARDRGQGQPIYF. The CDR3 DNA reads as TGCAGTGCTAGAGATAGGGGACAGGGGCAGCCCATATATTTT. The rearrangement uses TRBV20-1 and TRBJ1-3; 10 bases match TRBD1. With 0 bases clipped from V and 11 bases from J, the junction kept 7 bases outside the gene matches. The CDR3 loop spans 14 amino acids. CDR1 and CDR2 (germline): DFQATT, SNEGSKA (reference sequence).

CDR3 sequence reads: CASSRAGTMSYEQYF. As DNA, the CDR3 is TGTGCCAGCAGCCGGGCCGGGACTATGTCCTACGAGCAGTACTTC. J is TRBJ2-7 and V is TRBV7-2; 7 nucleotides match TRBD2. With V trimmed by 5 bases and J by 1 base, 8 bases remained unmatched. Germline CDR1 is SGHTA and CDR2 is FQGNSA. The CDR3 has 15 amino acids.

The sample holds many counts of this clonotype. V and J are TRBV6-6 and TRBJ1-2, with a possible D match to TRBD1 (6 bases). Trimming stripped 5 bases from V and 3 bases from J, with 16 bases between. The CDR3 length is 15 residues. Germline V gene data show CDR1 as MNHNY and CDR2 as SVGAGI (reference sequence). As DNA, the CDR3 is TGTGCCAGCAGTCGCGTTAACAGGGACGACTATGGCTACACCTTC. Translated, it gives CASSRVNRDDYGYTF.

This clonotype came up a few times. V gene TRBV11-2 combines with J gene TRBJ2-1; TRBD2 agrees at 10 bases. Germline trimming cut 10 bases from V and 7 bases from J; bases unmatched to any gene: 7. There are 13 residues in the CDR3. CDR1 is SGHAT and CDR2 is FQNNGV in the germline V gene. The CDR3 DNA sequence: TGTGCCACCTTAGGGGGACTAGCGAATGAGCAGTTCTTC. This gives the protein CATLGGLANEQFF.

The gene calls are TRBV27 and TRBJ2-5; no firm D call. CDR3 length: 13 residues. Trimming shortened V by 3 bases and J by 0 bases, and 5 bases separated the two germline ends. Germline V CDR1 and CDR2: MNHEY, SMNVEV (reference sequence). CDR3 protein: CASSFAYQETQYF. The CDR3 DNA sequence: TGTGCCAGCAGTTTTGCGTACCAAGAGACCCAGTACTTC.

In its sample, this clonotype ranks as medium-sized. The chain uses TRBV28 and TRBJ2-7, with 12 bases fitting TRBD2. CDR3 size: 15 residues. The germline gives CDR1 MDHEN, CDR2 SYDVKM. Trimming took 4 bases from V and 2 from J; bases not matched to a gene: 3. This CDR3 reads CASSSLAGGTYEQYF. In DNA form, the CDR3 reads TGTGCCAGCAGTTCGCTAGCGGGAGGGACCTACGAGCAGTACTTC.

This clonotype is deemed medium-sized. The chain uses TRBV6-1 and TRBJ2-3; D is uncertain. CDR1 MNHNS and CDR2 SASEGT come from the germline V gene. CDR3 length: 15 residues. Trimming took 3 bases from V and 4 from J, leaving 14 bases between them. The chain's CDR3 is CASSEQVARPDTQYF. The CDR3 nucleotides read TGTGCCAGCAGTGAGCAGGTCGCTCGGCCAGATACGCAGTATTTT.

The chain joins TRBV12-3 or TRBV12-4 to TRBJ2-7; no firm D call. The CDR3 extends over 14 amino acids. With 5 bases removed from V and 3 bases from J, the gap between germline ends came to 14 bases. The CDR3 bases are TGTGCCAGCAGTCCCCGACATATAAACTACGAGCAGTACTTC. Translating gives CASSPRHINYEQYF.

This clonotype occurred many times. The chain has TRBV4-1 and TRBJ2-2; 7 nucleotides match TRBD2. Germline V gene sequence: CDR1 MGHRA, CDR2 YSYEKL. This CDR3 spans 15 amino acids. V was clipped by 6 bases and J by 5 bases; unmatched bases: 9. CDR3 sequence reads: CASRGGILGTGELFF. The CDR3 DNA reads TGCGCCAGCAGGGGAGGGATCCTCGGGACCGGGGAGCTGTTTTTT.

The sample holds many counts of this clonotype. In nucleotides, the CDR3 is TGCAGTGCCGAGGAGTACGAGCAGTACTTC. Encoded protein: CSAEEYEQYF. This chain uses TRBV20-1 with TRBJ2-7; no reliable D call. The CDR3 has 10 residues. The germline V and J ends were trimmed by 6 bases and 4 bases, with 7 bases remaining between them. Germline assignment: CDR1 DFQATT and CDR2 SNEGSKA (reference sequence).

The V gene is TRBV11-2, the J gene TRBJ2-7; no reliable D call. The CDR3 is 16 residues long. The ends were cut back, 4 bases at V and 3 bases at J, with 19 bases in the middle. Germline V gene sequence: CDR1 SGHAT, CDR2 FQNNGV. The CDR3 DNA follows: TGTGCCAGCAGCTCCGGGCGCTCCCTTTCGTACTACGAGCAGTACTTC. Its protein is CASSSGRSLSYYEQYF.

This clonotype was recorded many times. The CDR3 coding sequence is TGTGCCAGCAGGAGTGGGAGCTATCAGCCCCAGCATTTT. Translation gives CASRSGSYQPQHF. V is TRBV6-5 and J is TRBJ1-5; D is unclear. Germline CDR1 reads MNHEY; CDR2 reads SVGAGI. This CDR3 is 13 amino acids long. Trimming cost V 6 bases and J 5 bases, with 11 bases left between them.

This clonotype occurred many times. The chain carries TRBV29-1 and TRBJ2-3; the match to TRBD2 covers 8 bases. Germline-derived CDR1 and CDR2 are SQVTM and ANQGSEA. V was pared by 6 bases and J by 6 bases, with 11 bases of the junction left unmatched. This CDR3 contains 14 residues. This CDR3 reads CSVDPGTRKDTQYF. The CDR3 DNA follows: TGCAGCGTCGACCCCGGGACTAGGAAGGATACGCAGTATTTT.